These 17 T cell receptor beta chains were sequenced from one sample in a study of CD4 T cell repertoires in COVID-19. Data came from immunoSEQ multiplex PCR; TCRdb stores just in-frame clones and leaves some out. This table has about 22,000 clones, about nine tenths appearing once. These memory T cells were uncultured and sequenced directly after ex vivo isolation. The specimen was central memory CD4+ T cells from blood, collected before the COVID-19 pandemic. The receptors come from a human donor who had COVID-19.

This clone showed up just a few times. This chain uses TRBV10-3 with TRBJ1-2; possible D gene TRBD1, 5 bases. This CDR3 has 14 residues. The V and J ends lost 0 bases and 5 bases respectively, with 10 bases between them. In germline, CDR1 is ENHRY, CDR2 SYGVKD. The CDR3 coding sequence is TGTGCCATCAGTGAGTCGACAGCAGGGTATGGCTACACCTTC. This encodes CAISESTAGYGYTF.

J is TRBJ2-7 and V is TRBV5-4, with 10 bases matching TRBD2. CDR1 is SGHNT, CDR2 YYREEE, per germline (reference sequence). The CDR3 consists of 14 residues. Trimming at V came to 5 bases and at J to 3 bases, leaving 5 bases not matched to a gene. CDR3 sequence: CASRSGLAVYEQYF. CDR3 nucleotides: TGTGCCAGCAGGAGCGGACTAGCGGTCTACGAGCAGTACTTC.

The genes are TRBV18 and TRBJ2-7; weak D call: TRBD1 (6 bases). Germline CDR1 is KGHSH and CDR2 is LQKENI. The ends were cut back, 3 bases at V and 0 bases at J, with 6 bases in the middle. The CDR3 runs to 13 residues. The CDR3 spells CASSPGASYEQYF. CDR3 sequence (DNA): TGTGCCAGCTCACCGGGGGCCTCCTACGAGCAGTACTTC.

The rearrangement uses TRBV4-1 and TRBJ2-1; TRBD2 matches at 12 bases. In germline, CDR1 is MGHRA, CDR2 YSYEKL. The CDR3 has 19 amino acids. Unmatched junction bases numbered 8, after V lost 2 bases and J lost 0 bases. In DNA form, the CDR3 reads TGCGCCAGCAGCCAAAGGACTAGCGGGGCCTCCGACTCCTACAATGAGCAGTTCTTC. Translating gives CASSQRTSGASDSYNEQFF.

The J gene is TRBJ1-1, the V gene TRBV5-1, with D hard to call. V lost 2 bases, J lost 1 base, and 6 bases lay in between. The CDR3 is 13 residues long. Germline assignment: CDR1 SGHRS and CDR2 YFSETQ. CDR3 protein: CASSFAGNTEAFF. In DNA, the CDR3 is TGCGCCAGCAGCTTTGCAGGGAACACTGAAGCTTTCTTT.

This clone was detected only a few times. The chain has TRBV7-8 and TRBJ2-7; D is undetermined. Germline V gives CDR1 SGHVS, CDR2 FQNEAQ. V was clipped by 1 base and J by 2 bases, with 12 bases between them. The CDR3 spans 15 residues. CDR3 sequence (DNA): TGTGCCAGCAGCTTAGTGGCAGGATTTACCTACGAGCAGTACTTC. Amino acid sequence: CASSLVAGFTYEQYF.

This chain's CDR3 is CASSEFGGEKLFF. The CDR3 DNA sequence: TGTGCCAGCAGTGAATTCGGAGGTGAAAAACTGTTTTTT. The chain is built from TRBV25-1 and TRBJ1-4; D remains ambiguous. This CDR3 spans 13 amino acids. V dropped 1 base and J dropped 7 bases, with 7 bases sitting between them. From germline, CDR1 is MGHDK and CDR2 SYGVNS.

The V and J genes are TRBV11-2 and TRBJ2-7, with 9 bases matching TRBD2. Germline-derived CDR1 and CDR2 are SGHAT and FQNNGV. This CDR3 has 15 residues. V dropped 1 base and J dropped 6; count of bases not matched to a gene: 7. CDR3 bases: TGTGCCAGCAGCTTAGTATTAGCGGGAGACTCCGAGCAGTACTTC. It yields the protein CASSLVLAGDSEQYF.

The chain uses TRBV12-1 and TRBJ1-1; the D call in the table, TRBD1, was not verified against the DNA. TRBV12-1 is tagged as a pseudogene. The CDR3 is 17 amino acids. The CDR3 DNA sequence: TGTGCCAGCAGCTTTGAACGGGACAGCCATCCACACCCCGGAGCTTTCTTT. Protein product: CASSFERDSHPHPGAFF.

The CDR3 DNA sequence: TGTGCCAGCAGCCCCACCCGGGAGAGGTCAGATACGCAGTATTTT. It translates to CASSPTRERSDTQYF. V is TRBV7-2 and J is TRBJ2-3, with D maybe TRBD2 (6 bases). Germline CDR1 reads SGHTA; CDR2 reads FQGNSA. This CDR3 has 15 residues. Trimming left V 5 bases short and J 4 bases short, with 16 bases between.

J is TRBJ1-2 and V is TRBV7-9; D gene ambiguous. With 8 bases removed from V and 0 bases from J, the gap between germline ends came to 10 bases. Per the germline V gene, CDR1 is SEHNR and CDR2 is FQNEAQ (reference sequence). This CDR3 comprises 13 residues. DNA of the CDR3: TGTGCCAGCGGCTCGTGGCCTAACTATGGCTACACCTTC. Its protein product is CASGSWPNYGYTF. Looking up the rest from reference TRBV7-9 and TRBJ1-2 gives the full variable domain: DTGVSQNPRHKITKRGQNVTFRCDPISEHNRLYWYRQTLGQGPEFLTYFQNEAQLEKSRLLSDRFSAERPKGSFSTLEIQRTEQGDSAMYLCASGSWPNYGYTFGSGTRLTVV.

This chain uses TRBV5-1 with TRBJ2-7, with 14 bases matching TRBD2. The V segment lost 4 bases and the J segment 0 bases; nucleotides outside the gene matches: 12. Looked up from germline, CDR1 is SGHRS and CDR2 is YFSETQ. There are 19 residues in the CDR3. The CDR3 sequence is CASSPRTSGGPASSYEQYF. The CDR3 DNA sequence: TGCGCCAGCAGCCCACGGACTAGCGGGGGGCCCGCGAGCTCCTACGAGCAGTACTTC. Complete variable domain (other parts from reference TRBV5-1 and TRBJ2-7): KAGVTQTPRYLIKTRGQQVTLSCSPISGHRSVSWYQQTPGQGLQFLFEYFSETQRNKGNFPGRFSGRQFSNSRSEMNVSTLELGDSALYLCASSPRTSGGPASSYEQYFGPGTRLTVT.

This clone was seen once. V is TRBV7-9 and J is TRBJ1-5; D perhaps matches TRBD1 (5 bases). Trimming shortened V by 3 bases and J by 7 bases, and 13 bases separated the two germline ends. The germline V gene has CDR1 SEHNR and CDR2 FQNEAQ (reference sequence). The CDR3 sequence is 14 residues long. CDR3 sequence: CASSFAGAGQPQHF. As DNA, the CDR3 is TGTGCCAGCAGCTTCGCTGGGGCGGGGCAGCCCCAGCATTTT.

The rearrangement uses TRBV6-5 and TRBJ1-2, with a possible D match to TRBD1 (5 bases). V lost 6 bases, J lost 7 bases, and 12 bases lay in between. The CDR3 has 12 amino acids. Germline V gene lookup returns CDR1 MNHEY and CDR2 SVGAGI. CDR3 loop: CASRLQGGGYTF. CDR3 coding DNA: TGTGCCAGCAGGCTTCAGGGAGGTGGCTACACCTTC.

The V call is TRBV5-1, the J call TRBJ1-2; 8 bases agree with TRBD1. CDR1 and CDR2 (germline): SGHRS, YFSETQ. The CDR3 is 15 residues long. V shed 0 bases, J shed 4 bases, and the junction held 5 bases outside the gene matches. The CDR3 nucleotides are TGCGCCAGCAGCTTGGCAGGGGGCGCCGGCTATGGCTACACCTTC. Its protein product is CASSLAGGAGYGYTF.

J is TRBJ2-2 and V is TRBV6-6; a possible D gene is TRBD1 (5 bases). CDR1 is MNHNY, CDR2 SVGAGI, per germline (reference sequence). V dropped 3 bases and J dropped 7 bases, with 15 bases sitting between them. This CDR3 comprises 15 residues. DNA of the CDR3: TGTGCCAGCAGTTATTTCGACCAGGGAATCGGGGAGCTGTTTTTT. Residues: CASSYFDQGIGELFF.

Regarding this clone: Other DNA sequences of this sample code for an identical CDR3. The V call is TRBV6-4, the J call TRBJ2-1; 8 bases are a match to TRBD2. V dropped 3 bases and J dropped 7; count of bases not matched to a gene: 11. The CDR3 is 16 residues long. Looked up from germline, CDR1 is MRHNA and CDR2 is SNTAGT. CDR3 protein: CASSEMRAGGYNEQFF. The CDR3 DNA reads TGTGCCAGCAGTGAGATGAGGGCGGGAGGCTATAATGAGCAGTTCTTC.